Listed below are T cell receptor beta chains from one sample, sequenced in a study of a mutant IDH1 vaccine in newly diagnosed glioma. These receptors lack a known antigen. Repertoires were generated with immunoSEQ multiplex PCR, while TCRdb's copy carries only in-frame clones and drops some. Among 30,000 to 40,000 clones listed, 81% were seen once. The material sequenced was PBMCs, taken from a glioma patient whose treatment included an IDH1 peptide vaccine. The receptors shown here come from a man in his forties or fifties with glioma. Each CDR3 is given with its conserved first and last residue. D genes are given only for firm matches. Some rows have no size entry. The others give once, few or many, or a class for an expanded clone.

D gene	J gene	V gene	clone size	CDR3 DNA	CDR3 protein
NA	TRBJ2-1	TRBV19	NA	TGTGCCAGCAACCCCCGGGGAACCTACAATGAGCAGTTCTTC	CASNPRGTYNEQFF
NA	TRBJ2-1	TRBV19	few	TGTGCCAGTAGGGGCAGGGGCAATGAGCAGTTCTTC	CASRGRGNEQFF
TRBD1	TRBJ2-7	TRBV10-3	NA	TGTGCCATCAGACCGGGACAGGGGGCGGCTGAGCAGTACTTC	CAIRPGQGAAEQYF
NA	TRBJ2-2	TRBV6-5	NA	TGTGCCAGCAGTTACTCTGGGGGGCGCACCGGGGAGCTGTTTTTT	CASSYSGGRTGELFF
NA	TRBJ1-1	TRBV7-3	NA	TGTGCCAGCAGCTTAACTTGGGGGCTCGAAGCTTTCTTT	CASSLTWGLEAFF
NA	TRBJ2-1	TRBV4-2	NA	TGTGCCAGCAGCCAAGATTCAGGTGAGCAGTTCTTC	CASSQDSGEQFF
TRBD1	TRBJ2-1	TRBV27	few	TGTGCCAGCAGTTTATCCCGGACAGGGGACGGTGAGCAGTTCTTC	CASSLSRTGDGEQFF
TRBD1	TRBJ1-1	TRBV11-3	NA	TGTGCCAGCAGCTATAGACAGGGCCTGGTCGACACTGAAGCTTTCTTT	CASSYRQGLVDTEAFF
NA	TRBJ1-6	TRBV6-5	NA	TGTGCCAGCAGCGAGTCCAGGGGAAGATCACCCCTCCACTTT	CASSESRGRSPLHF
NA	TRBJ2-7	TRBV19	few	TGTGCCAGTACCGAAGGCAGGGCCGCCTACGAGCAGTACTTC	CASTEGRAAYEQYF
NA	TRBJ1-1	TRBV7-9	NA	TGTGCCAGCATCGCGGGTCAGAGACTGAACACTGAAGCTTTCTTT	CASIAGQRLNTEAFF
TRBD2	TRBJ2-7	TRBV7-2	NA	TGTGCCAGCAGCTTACCCGGGTTAGCGGGGGGGCCCCGACGCTACGAGCAGTACTTC	CASSLPGLAGGPRRYEQYF
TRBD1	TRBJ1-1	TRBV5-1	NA	TGCGCCAGCAGCTGGGGGACAGGGGGAGCTTTCTTT	CASSWGTGGAFF
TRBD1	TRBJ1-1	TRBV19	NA	TGTGCCAGTAGTACCAGGGGGCAACTGAACACTGAAGCTTTCTTT	CASSTRGQLNTEAFF
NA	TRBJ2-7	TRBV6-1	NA	TGTGCCAGCAGTGAAGAGCAGGGAGGCGCCTACGAGCAGTACTTC	CASSEEQGGAYEQYF
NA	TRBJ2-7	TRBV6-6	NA	TGTGCCAGCAGTTACGGGACGAACCCCTCCTACGAGCAGTACTTC	CASSYGTNPSYEQYF